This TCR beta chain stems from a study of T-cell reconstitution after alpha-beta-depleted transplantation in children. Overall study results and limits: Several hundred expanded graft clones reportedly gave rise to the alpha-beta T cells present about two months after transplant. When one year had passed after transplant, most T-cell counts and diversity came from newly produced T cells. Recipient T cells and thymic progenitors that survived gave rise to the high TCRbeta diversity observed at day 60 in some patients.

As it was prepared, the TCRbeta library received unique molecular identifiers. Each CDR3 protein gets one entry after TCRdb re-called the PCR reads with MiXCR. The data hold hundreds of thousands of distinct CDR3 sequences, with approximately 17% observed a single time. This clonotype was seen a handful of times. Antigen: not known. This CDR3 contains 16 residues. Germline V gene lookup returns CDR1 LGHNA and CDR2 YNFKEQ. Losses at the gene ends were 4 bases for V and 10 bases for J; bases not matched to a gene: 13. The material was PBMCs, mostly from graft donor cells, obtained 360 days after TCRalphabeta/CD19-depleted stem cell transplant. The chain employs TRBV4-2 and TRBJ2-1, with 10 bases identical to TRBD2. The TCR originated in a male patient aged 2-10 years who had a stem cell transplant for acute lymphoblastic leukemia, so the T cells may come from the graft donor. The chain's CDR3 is CASSRQLAGPKGEQFF. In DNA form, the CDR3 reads TGTGCCAGCAGCCGCCAACTAGCGGGACCAAAGGGAGAGCAGTTCTTC.